These 5 T cell receptor beta chains were all obtained from the same sample, sequenced in a study of T cells in Graves' hyperthyroidism and ophthalmopathy (dated by TCRdb to the late 2010s). The library was made by multiplex PCR. The run used an Illumina HiSeq 2000. Amplification of TCR beta CDR3 regions was carried out from RNA transcripts. A first-round RT-PCR of the TCR CDR3 used the HTBI primer set with the Qiagen OneStep RT-PCR kit. TCRdb redid the processing of the public reads, applying fastp at Q25 and MiXCR, and retained in-frame beta chains. Every CDR3 protein is listed once, alongside the most common genes and DNA of its rows. The sample table lists a few hundred thousand distinct CDR3 sequences, 20% to 25% of them with a count of one. The ten largest account for around 70% of the sample. Material for sequencing was blood. These receptors were obtained from a man aged 45-60 years with Graves' hyperthyroidism.

This chain connects TRBV7-9 to TRBJ1-1; D unresolved. Germline V gene lookup returns CDR1 SEHNR and CDR2 FQNEAQ (reference sequence). CDR3 length: 13 residues. Trimming shortened V by 6 bases and J by 2 bases, and 10 bases separated the two germline ends. The CDR3: CASRTGPNTEAFF. In nucleotides, the CDR3 is TGTGCCAGCAGAACGGGTCCTAACACTGAAGCTTTCTTT.

This clonotype was seen a few times. The chain joins TRBV20-1 to TRBJ2-1; 9 positions match TRBD2. This CDR3 is 16 amino acids long. Trimming at V came to 5 bases and at J to 6 bases, leaving 14 bases not matched to a gene. Germline V gene lookup returns CDR1 DFQATT and CDR2 SNEGSKA (reference sequence). This chain's CDR3 is CSASSGAGGMRNEQFF. The CDR3 nucleotides are TGCAGTGCTTCTTCGGGGGCGGGAGGGATGCGCAATGAGCAGTTCTTC.

There are many counts of this clonotype. The V and J genes are TRBV7-2 and TRBJ2-7, with TRBD1 matching over 8 bases. This CDR3 contains 15 residues. V lost 2 bases, J lost 6 bases, and 9 bases stayed unmatched. Germline V gene data show CDR1 as SGHTA and CDR2 as FQGNSA. CDR3 protein: CASSLSTGVLREQYF. DNA for the CDR3: TGTGCCAGCAGCTTATCGACAGGGGTATTGCGCGAGCAGTACTTC.

Many counts were recorded for this clonotype. This sequence joins TRBV2 and TRBJ2-7; D gene ambiguous. Germline V lookup: CDR1 SNHLY, CDR2 FYNNEI. The V gene lost 5 bases and the J gene lost 3 bases, with 17 bases spanning the gap. CDR3 length: 15 amino acids. DNA for the CDR3: TGTGCCAGCAGTCCGGATTTCTCAAAACACTACGAGCAGTACTTC. Its translation is CASSPDFSKHYEQYF.

The V and J genes are TRBV10-2 and TRBJ1-1; perhaps TRBD1 as D (5 bases). Germline CDR1 WSHSY, CDR2 SAAADI. This CDR3 has 13 amino acids. Trimming stripped 7 bases from V and 6 bases from J, with 15 bases between. The CDR3 spells CASMRGLGSEAFF. The CDR3 DNA sequence: TGCGCCAGCATGCGGGGGTTAGGATCTGAAGCTTTCTTT.